This TCR beta chain came from a study of shared clonotypes between healthy human individuals. Background on the study: Aged between 18 and 49, the donors were a couple of women and a few men. General study findings and limits: With few donors, the genetic and exposure-history diversity represented was limited.

Regarding this clone: Its antigen is still unknown.

Per the germline V gene, CDR1 is KGHSH and CDR2 is LQKENI. V lost 2 bases and J 0 bases, leaving 7 bases between the germline ends. There are 14 residues in the CDR3. TCRdb keeps only in-frame clones here, not all; method: immunoSEQ multiplex PCR. The table has nearly 1,000,000 clones, about three quarters seen once. J is TRBJ1-1 and V is TRBV18; D is unclear. The sequence was collected from a man younger than 35 in good health. Sequenced sample: memory CD4+ T cells sorted from blood. The subset denotes: CD45RA-negative fraction. The CDR3 here is CASSPKRLNTEAFF. CDR3 nucleotides: TGTGCCAGCTCACCAAAACGGTTGAACACTGAAGCTTTCTTT.